Here is one TCR beta chain with its context. Its target is not known. A read error may produce the germline difference seen at one junction end. CDR1 and CDR2 (germline): MNHEY, SVGAGI. The CDR3 runs to 14 residues. The PCR was carried out with 60 Vbeta primers and 13 Jbeta primers. The method was immunoSEQ multiplex PCR; TCRdb's version includes in-frame clones alone and lacks a portion of them. The sample includes 110,000 to 150,000 clones, around three quarters of them seen just once. This sample was taken from a study of cytomegalovirus exposure and HLA in healthy donors. Study observations and caveats: Most TCR sequences showed up rarely, but some public TCRs showed up in many donors. According to reports, the classifier identified cytomegalovirus status with high specificity and sensitivity.

This clonotype was sampled from a woman aged 60-75 years in good health and CMV-seropositive. The chain joins TRBV6-5 to TRBJ1-5; 7 nucleotides line up with TRBD1. Input material: PBMCs. The CDR3: CASSSGGRNRPQHF. CDR3 DNA: TGTGCCAGCAGTTCAGGGGGTCGCAATCGGCCCCAGCATTTT.